The T cell receptor beta chain under discussion was sequenced for a study of shared clonotypes between healthy human individuals. Study findings and constraints: Among donors, sharing of clonotypes was expected to be affected by sequencing depth. Naive subsets typically showed greater estimated richness than memory subsets.

Of note for this clone: No antigen is known for it.

The CDR3 consists of 14 residues. Germline V gene lookup returns CDR1 MNHEY and CDR2 SMNVEV (reference sequence). With 8 bases removed from V and 5 bases from J, the gap between germline ends came to 18 bases. Original data processing: ImmunoSEQ gave junction-only sequences without quality scores, so filtering differed. Measured with immunoSEQ multiplex PCR; TCRdb has only the in-frame clones, and not every one. V, J and clone size are those of that table, while D and trimming were read from the DNA. The sample records around 2.5 million clones, 93% being singletons. The specimen sequenced was naive CD4+ T cells from PBMCs. The sample's subset: CD45RA+ positively selected. This rearrangement joins TRBV27 to TRBJ1-2, with a possible D match to TRBD1 (5 bases). This TCR was recovered from a man between 18 and 29 years old in good health. Some clones in this sample may be carry-over from other donors' samples. The CDR3 region has the DNA TGTGCCAGCGGTCAGGCTCCAGGGCTTTATGGCTACACCTTC. This codes for CASGQAPGLYGYTF.